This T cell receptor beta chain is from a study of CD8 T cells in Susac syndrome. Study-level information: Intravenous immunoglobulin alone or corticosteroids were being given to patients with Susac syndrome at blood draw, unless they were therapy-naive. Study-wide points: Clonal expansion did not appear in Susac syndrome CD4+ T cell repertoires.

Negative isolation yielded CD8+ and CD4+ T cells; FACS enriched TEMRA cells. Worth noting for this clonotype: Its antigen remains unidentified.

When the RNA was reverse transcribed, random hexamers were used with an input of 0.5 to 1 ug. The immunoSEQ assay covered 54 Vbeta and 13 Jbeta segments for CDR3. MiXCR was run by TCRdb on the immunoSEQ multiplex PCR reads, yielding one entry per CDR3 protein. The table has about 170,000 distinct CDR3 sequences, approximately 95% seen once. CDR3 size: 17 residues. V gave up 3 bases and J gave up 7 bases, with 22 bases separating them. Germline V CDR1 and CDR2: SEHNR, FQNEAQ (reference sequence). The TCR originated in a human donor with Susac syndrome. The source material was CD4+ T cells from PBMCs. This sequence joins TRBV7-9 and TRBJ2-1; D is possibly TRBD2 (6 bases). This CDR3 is CASSFYPPGTGVNEQFF. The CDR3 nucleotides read TGTGCCAGCAGCTTCTACCCGCCGGGGACGGGGGTGAATGAGCAGTTCTTC.